What follows are 3 T cell receptor beta chains derived from one specimen sequenced in a study of cytomegalovirus exposure and HLA in healthy donors. The PCR ran on 60 Vbeta and 13 Jbeta primers. Some clones are missing from TCRdb's copy, which holds only in-frame ones; the method was immunoSEQ multiplex PCR. The table has about 140,000 clones, approximately 80% seen once. Sequenced input: PBMCs. These TCRs come from a man between 50 and 59 years old in good health and CMV-seronegative.

The V call is TRBV19, the J call TRBJ1-4, with 7 bases identical to TRBD1. Germline CDR1 and CDR2: LNHDA and SQIVND (reference sequence). There are 12 residues in the CDR3. V dropped 5 bases and J dropped 17; count of bases not matched to a gene: 11. In nucleotides, the CDR3 is TGTGCCAGTAGTTTTCGGTCGGGACAGAGTTTTTTT. This codes for CASSFRSGQSFF.

The chain carries TRBV14 and TRBJ2-1; 13 bases align to TRBD2. The CDR3 contains 21 residues. V shed 5 bases, J shed 12 bases, and the junction held 28 bases outside the gene matches. Germline-derived CDR1 and CDR2 are SGHDN and FVKESK. The CDR3 here is CASSTSHPGLAGLSLPWGQFF. The CDR3 nucleotides are TGTGCCAGCAGCACATCCCACCCGGGACTAGCGGGACTGTCCCTGCCGTGGGGGCAGTTCTTC.

The chain joins TRBV19 to TRBJ2-1; 7 positions match TRBD1. V lost 5 bases, J lost 12 bases, and 10 bases stayed unmatched. Germline V gene data show CDR1 as LNHDA and CDR2 as SQIVND (reference sequence). CDR3 length: 13 residues. CDR3 nucleotides: TGTGCCAGTAGTCTGCCACAGGGGACGGGGCAGTTCTTC. Its translation is CASSLPQGTGQFF.